Listed below are T cell receptor beta chains from one sample, sequenced in a study of blood T cell repertoires in COVID-19. Profiled with immunoSEQ multiplex PCR; TCRdb holds only in-frame clones, not every one. Of some 140,000 clones in the sample, roughly 88% are singletons; the top ten hold roughly 0.6%. Sample: peripheral blood. The source of these receptors is a man aged 55 to 69 with COVID-19, enrolled during active disease. The CDR3 runs from the conserved cysteine through the conserved F or W. D genes are given only for firm matches. Some rows have no size entry. The others give once, few or many, or a class for an expanded clone.

d_gene,j_gene,v_gene,len,abundance,CDR3nt,CDR3aa
TRBD1,TRBJ1-1,TRBV7-8,17,-,TGTGCCAGCAGCTTAGTGGGAGGACAGGGGGCTGGTACTGAAGCTTTCTTT,CASSLVGGQGAGTEAFF
TRBD2,TRBJ2-7,TRBV6-5,15,-,TGTGCCAGCAGGTACAGGACTAGCGGACCGTACGAGCAGTACTTC,CASRYRTSGPYEQYF
TRBD2,TRBJ2-7,TRBV27,14,-,TGTGCCAGCAGTTTAGGGACTAGGACCTACGAGCAGTACTTC,CASSLGTRTYEQYF
-,TRBJ1-1,TRBV19,12,-,TGTGCCAGCAGGGCGGTGGGCACTGAAGCTTTCTTT,CASRAVGTEAFF
TRBD1,TRBJ1-2,TRBV7-8,14,-,TGTGCCAGCAGCACTACGGGACAGATCTATGGCTACACCTTC,CASSTTGQIYGYTF
-,TRBJ1-6,TRBV7-2,16,-,TGTGCCAGCAGCTTAGGCTCGTTTCAGGGGAATTCACCCCTCCACTTT,CASSLGSFQGNSPLHF
-,TRBJ1-4,TRBV5-1,15,-,TGCGCCAGCAGCTCCCTAGGGGGTGTGGATGAAAAACTGTTTTTT,CASSSLGGVDEKLFF
-,TRBJ1-3,TRBV18,15,once,TGTGCCAGCTCACCAGACAGTTTATCTGGAAACACCATATATTTT,CASSPDSLSGNTIYF
TRBD2,TRBJ2-1,TRBV7-9,17,few,TGTGCCAGCAGCCCTCGGGGAAGCGGGATATCTTCCAATGAGCAGTTCTTC,CASSPRGSGISSNEQFF
-,TRBJ2-7,TRBV21-1,15,-,TGTGCCAGCAGCCGGAAGGACAGGGGTGGCCACGAGCAGTACTTC,CASSRKDRGGHEQYF
-,TRBJ2-5,TRBV7-2,16,-,TGTGCCAGCAGCTTAAAGGCACCCAGGTTGTCGGAGACCCAGTACTTC,CASSLKAPRLSETQYF
-,TRBJ1-6,TRBV20-1,14,-,TGCAGTGCTAGTGTAGAGGGTCGTAATTCACCCCTCCACTTT,CSASVEGRNSPLHF
-,TRBJ2-7,TRBV5-1,13,-,TGCGCCAGCAGCTTGCAGGAGGGCTACGAGCAGTACTTC,CASSLQEGYEQYF
TRBD2,TRBJ2-1,TRBV4-2,15,-,TGTGCCAGCAGCCAAGATGGGCTAGCGGGGGATGAGCAGTTCTTC,CASSQDGLAGDEQFF
-,TRBJ1-1,TRBV4-2,14,-,TGTGCCAGCAGCCAAGACGTACTCAACCTAGGAGCTTTCTTT,CASSQDVLNLGAFF
-,TRBJ1-2,TRBV5-4,17,-,TGTGCCAGCAGCGCCACAAAAAAGGGAGGGCCTAACTATGGCTACACCTTC,CASSATKKGGPNYGYTF
TRBD1,TRBJ2-1,TRBV19,15,-,TGTGCCAGCCGGTCCGGGACAGGGAACCTCAATGAGCAGTTCTTC,CASRSGTGNLNEQFF
TRBD1,TRBJ1-1,TRBV4-3,15,-,TGCGCCAGCAGCCAAGAAGGGACAGGGCCTACTGAAGCTTTCTTT,CASSQEGTGPTEAFF
-,TRBJ2-3,TRBV5-5,15,-,TGTGCTGGCGGAAGGATGGCAGAAACCACAGATACGCAGTATTTT,CAGGRMAETTDTQYF
-,TRBJ2-5,TRBV12-3/TRBV12-4,13,-,TGTGCCAGCAGGCCGAATTTAGAAGAGACCCAGTACTTC,CASRPNLEETQYF
TRBD1,TRBJ1-1,TRBV6-5,12,once,TGTGCCAGCAGCCTCAAACAGGGGGGTGCTTTCTTT,CASSLKQGGAFF
-,TRBJ1-4,TRBV19,13,-,TGTGCCAGTAGTATCTACAGTAATGAAAAACTGTTTTTT,CASSIYSNEKLFF
-,TRBJ2-2,TRBV5-1,15,-,TGCGCCAGCAGCGGACGACAGGACCCTCGCCGGGAGCTGTTTTTT,CASSGRQDPRRELFF
TRBD1,TRBJ1-6,TRBV5-5,14,-,TGTGCCAGCAGCAAGGACAGGGCCAATTCACCCCTCCACTTT,CASSKDRANSPLHF
TRBD1,TRBJ1-6,TRBV5-1,15,-,TGCGCCAGCAGCTTGGAAGACAGGGTGAATTCACCCCTCCACTTT,CASSLEDRVNSPLHF
-,TRBJ2-5,TRBV7-9,17,-,TGTGCCAGCAGCTCAAAGACCAGCCAGCGGACTCAAGAGACCCAGTACTTC,CASSSKTSQRTQETQYF
-,TRBJ1-1,TRBV27,14,-,TGTGCCAGCAGTCTTGCAGGGGCCCATACTGAAGCTTTCTTT,CASSLAGAHTEAFF